This TCR beta chain originates from a study of cytomegalovirus exposure and HLA in healthy donors. Study-wide points: In a later analysis, donors in an Asian-associated ancestry cluster reportedly had fewer N-insertions in productive TCRs than the cohort mean.

Points on this clone: Its specificity is not known.

This CDR3 is 15 amino acids long. From germline, CDR1 is MDHEN and CDR2 SYDVKM. Trimming took 5 bases from V and 2 from J, leaving 16 bases between them. PCR used 60 Vbeta primers and 13 Jbeta primers. Produced via immunoSEQ multiplex PCR; TCRdb's table is partial and in-frame only. The sample has around 140,000 clones; just under 85% are singletons. This sequence originates from a middle-aged woman in good health and CMV-seronegative. This chain links TRBV28 with TRBJ2-7; D possibly corresponds to TRBD2 (5 bases). The sample was PBMCs. DNA of the CDR3: TGTGCCAGCAGTCTTCGGGGTTCTAAGGCCTACGAGCAGTACTTC. The encoded protein is CASSLRGSKAYEQYF.